This entry concerns a single T cell receptor beta chain. Its antigen remains unidentified. Qualities for individual bases were not recorded, and no much larger clone is one base off. This record comes from a study of T cell responses to AZD1222 COVID-19 vaccine (dated by TCRdb to the early 2020s). The study in broad terms: AZD1222 recipients whose second dose came at about 4 weeks and those whose second dose came at about 12 weeks were combined into one group, since spike-specific TCR depth and breadth did not differ between the two schedules. A total of 233 trial participants underwent TCR sequencing, of whom approximately 200 had received two doses of AZD1222 and 26 had received two doses of the MenACWY control vaccine. Trial participants were enrolled by age into subgroups of 18-55, 56-69 and 70-plus years, and around 150, 28 and 57 TCR-sequenced participants, respectively, were included in these subgroups. The investigation overall reported the following: Most participants were white British and females outnumbered males, and the authors suggested that clonal diversity may have been underestimated. Only six or seven AZD1222 recipients were SARS-CoV-2 seropositive at baseline, limiting conclusions about previously exposed vaccinees. The 56-69-year group was small, and its depth increase did not reach significance, likely because of low power. A significant rise in spike-specific TCR breadth and depth was observed after two AZD1222 doses relative to day 0 and relative to MenACWY recipients. No day 14 peak-response samples were available, so repertoires were characterized only after the peak T cell response. The whole spike protein was spanned by vaccine-associated CD4 TCRs, and dominant responses were seen in regions 160-218 and 743-854. Reportedly, almost half of the unique spike-specific TCRs recognized epitopes lying outside the regions that are mutated in the B.1.351 and B.1.1.7 variants.

The germline V gene (reference sequence) specifies LNHDA as CDR1 and SQIVND as CDR2. Counted from cysteine to phenylalanine, this CDR3 has 15 amino acids. The read is trimmed to its CDR3 DNA, 45 bases read in frame from base 1. For this chain, trimming is 2 bases at the V end and 2 bases at the J end, and the number of junction bases without a gene match is 3. What this sample's time point label stands for: baseline before first vaccination. Vaccinee samples were obtained from the UK trials COV001 and COV002, which included a single-blind randomized controlled phase 2/3 trial of AZD1222 (ChAdOx1 nCoV-19) in healthy adults. For TCRbeta chain sequencing, PBMC samples were collected from trial participants at day 0 and at day 28 after the second dose. The CDR3 regions of human TCRbeta chains were subjected to immunosequencing. Regarding the original processing steps: Repertoire TCRs were matched against a reference library of SARS-CoV-2-specific TCRs generated with the MIRA antigen-specificity platform. Breadth was defined as the fraction of unique TCRs that were SARS-CoV-2-associated. Depth was defined as the fraction of total T cells that were SARS-CoV-2-associated. Each spike-specific TCR was assigned to its reactive spike region and to a CD4 or CD8 class using the MIRA data. Log10-transformed breadth and depth values were compared by one-way ANOVA with Sidak's multiple comparisons tests. TCRdb limited this immuneACCESS table to in-frame rearrangements with V and J called. A share of clones is missing; checked studies link under half to unresolved V genes, and the rest is unexplained. The DNA was the basis for D and trimming; V, J and clone size are from that table. The sample contains about 120,000 clones, about 90% of them found a single time. Approximately 10% of the sample rests with the top ten.

The sequenced sample was peripheral blood, obtained on day 0 of AZD1222 vaccination. The sequence was collected from an adult in good health. The chain links TRBV19 with TRBJ2-1, with 7 junctional bases fitting TRBD2. The DNA sequence is TGTGCCAGTAGTATACAGGCGGGAGCCTACAATGAGCAGTTCTTC. Its amino acids are CASSIQAGAYNEQFF. The full variable domain, completed from the reference TRBV19 and TRBJ2-1 proteins outside the CDR3, reads DGGITQSPKYLFRKEGQNVTLSCEQNLNHDAMYWYRQDPGQGLRLIYYSQIVNDFQKGDIAEGYSVSREKKESFPLTVTSAQKNPTAFYLCASSIQAGAYNEQFFGPGTRLTVL.